Each of the 16 T cell receptor beta chains below was sequenced from the same sample in a study of shared clonotypes between healthy human individuals. Data came from immunoSEQ multiplex PCR; TCRdb stores just in-frame clones and leaves some out. Of around 2,000,000 clones listed, approximately 94% are singletons. Only CD45RO-negative cells positively selected for CCR7 counted as naive CD8 cells, so terminally differentiated effector memory CD45RA+ cells were excluded. Sequencing was performed on naive CD8+ T cells from PBMCs. Receptors were obtained from a man younger than 35 in good health. Some clones in this sample may be carry-over from other donors' samples.

This clone was counted once. The chain employs TRBV6-1 and TRBJ2-1; D is undetermined. V was cut by 1 base and J by 8 bases, with 24 bases left in between. Germline CDR1 is MNHNS and CDR2 is SASEGT. The CDR3 length is 18 residues. In DNA, the CDR3 is TGTGCCAGCAGTGAAGGTCTCGTTTGGTGGGAATACCCGTATGAGCAGTTCTTC. This translates into CASSEGLVWWEYPYEQFF.

The chain recombines TRBV9 with TRBJ2-3, with D uncertain. Between the trimmed V and J ends, which lost 3 bases and 4 bases, there was a span of 12 bases. The CDR3 is 14 amino acids. Germline V gives CDR1 SGDLS, CDR2 YYNGEE. In DNA form, the CDR3 reads TGTGCCAGCAGCGCCCTGGACCCGGCAGATACGCAGTATTTT. Translation gives CASSALDPADTQYF.

The J gene is TRBJ2-1, the V gene TRBV29-1; D perhaps matches TRBD2 (5 bases). Germline V CDR1 and CDR2: SQVTM, ANQGSEA. The CDR3 consists of 14 residues. Trimming took off 7 bases at V and 3 bases at J, with 16 bases between the two ends. This CDR3 is CSAKDSTNYNEQFF. DNA of the CDR3: TGCAGCGCAAAGGACTCCACGAACTACAATGAGCAGTTCTTC.

The chain carries TRBV10-2 and TRBJ2-1, with TRBD2 matching 12 bases. V was clipped by 3 bases and J by 4 bases; unmatched bases: 13. CDR3 length equals 19 residues. Looked up from germline, CDR1 is WSHSY and CDR2 is SAAADI. The CDR3 is CASSDRTSGRLGGYNEQFF. CDR3 bases: TGCGCCAGCAGTGACCGAACTAGCGGGAGGTTAGGGGGGTACAATGAGCAGTTCTTC.

The CDR3 loop reads CASSLRARAAYSNQPQHF. DNA for the CDR3: TGTGCCAGCAGTTTGAGGGCGCGGGCAGCCTATAGCAATCAGCCCCAGCATTTT. The chain has TRBV28 and TRBJ1-5; D remains unclear. Trimming left V 3 bases short and J 0 bases short, with 18 bases between. Germline values: CDR1 MDHEN, CDR2 SYDVKM. The CDR3 has 18 residues.

The rearrangement joins TRBV7-9 to TRBJ2-2, with 13 bases that match TRBD2. The CDR3 consists of 16 residues. Looked up from germline, CDR1 is SEHNR and CDR2 is FQNEAQ (reference sequence). J was trimmed by 7 bases and V by 5 bases; bases with no gene match: 7. The CDR3 region is CASSLRTSGSGGELFF. CDR3 coding DNA: TGTGCCAGCAGCCTTCGGACTAGCGGGAGCGGCGGGGAGCTGTTTTTT.

V and J are TRBV6-5 and TRBJ2-3; tentative D call: TRBD2 (5 bases). Trimming left V 6 bases short and J 4 bases short, with 8 bases between. CDR1 and CDR2 (germline): MNHEY, SVGAGI. CDR3 length equals 12 residues. DNA for the CDR3: TGTGCCAGCAGCGGACTTTCAGATACGCAGTATTTT. Encoded protein: CASSGLSDTQYF.

This clone was seen only once. This chain joins TRBV9 and TRBJ2-1; TRBD1 aligns across 11 bases. Looked up from germline, CDR1 is SGDLS and CDR2 is YYNGEE. The CDR3 contains 16 residues. V lost 4 bases and J lost 8; bases outside the gene matches: 11. The CDR3 DNA follows: TGTGCCAGCAGCACGACGGACAGGGGGCGCATCCATGAGCAGTTCTTC. Protein: CASSTTDRGRIHEQFF.

The V call is TRBV28, the J call TRBJ2-3; a possible D gene is TRBD1 (6 bases). The germline V gene has CDR1 MDHEN and CDR2 SYDVKM. V lost 3 bases and J lost 9, with 16 bases in between. This CDR3 region has 14 residues. The CDR3, as DNA: TGTGCCAGCAGTTTGCTCCACGGGACATGGACGCAGTATTTT. Translating it yields CASSLLHGTWTQYF. Together with reference TRBV28 and TRBJ2-3, the CDR3 gives the full variable domain: DVKVTQSSRYLVKRTGEKVFLECVQDMDHENMFWYRQDPGLGLRLIYFSYDVKMKEKGDIPEGYSVSREKKERFSLILESASTNQTSMYLCASSLLHGTWTQYFGPGTRLTVL.

The rearrangement links TRBV7-9 to TRBJ2-6; D assignment may be TRBD1 or TRBD2 (5 bases each). There are 16 residues in the CDR3. CDR1 is SEHNR and CDR2 is FQNEAQ in the germline V gene (reference sequence). Between the trimmed V and J ends, which lost 2 bases and 0 bases, there was a span of 8 bases. The CDR3 DNA follows: TGTGCCAGCAGCTTACCGAGGGGCTCTGGGGCCAACGTCCTGACTTTC. Translation gives CASSLPRGSGANVLTF.

The chain combines TRBV9 with TRBJ2-1; D is ambiguous. In germline, CDR1 is SGDLS, CDR2 YYNGEE. Trimming pared 3 bases from V and 5 bases from J, leaving 18 bases between. The CDR3 is made up of 16 amino acids. The DNA for the CDR3 is TGTGCCAGCAGCGCACTTGCGGCAGATTATAACAATGAGCAGTTCTTC. The encoded protein is CASSALAADYNNEQFF.

The V gene is TRBV13, the J gene TRBJ2-7; 13 bases are shared with TRBD2. Trimming took 5 bases from V and 4 from J; bases not matched to a gene: 5. The CDR3 has 15 residues. Germline V lookup: CDR1 PRHDT, CDR2 FYEKMQ (reference sequence). The CDR3 reads CASSARTSGSYEQYF. The CDR3 DNA reads TGTGCCAGCAGCGCCAGGACTAGCGGGAGTTACGAGCAGTACTTC.

The chain uses TRBV9 and TRBJ2-5, with D perhaps matching TRBD2 (6 bases). The closer fit of TRBJ2-7 to the DNA end suggests the J call may be wrong. The germline CDR1 and CDR2 sequences are SGDLS and YYNGEE. The CDR3 is 17 residues long. CDR3 DNA sequence: TGTGCCAGCAGCGGAGGAGTCGAGGGAGGACTACCCTACGAGCAGTACTTC. It translates to CASSGGVEGGLPYEQYF.

This rearrangement joins TRBV7-8 to TRBJ2-7; 9 positions agree with TRBD1. CDR1 is SGHVS, CDR2 FQNEAQ, per germline. The V and J ends lost 5 bases and 5 bases, in that order; junction bases with no gene match: 7. The CDR3 length is 14 residues. The CDR3 region has the DNA TGTGCCAGCAGCCCATACAGGGGGCACAACGAGCAGTACTTC. As protein: CASSPYRGHNEQYF.

V gene TRBV19 combines with J gene TRBJ1-1, with no clear D. Germline assignment: CDR1 LNHDA and CDR2 SQIVND (reference sequence). CDR3 size: 14 residues. The V gene lost 6 bases and the J gene lost 2 bases, with 13 bases spanning the gap. CDR3 bases: TGTGCCAGTAGCCCCAAGACGGTCAACACTGAAGCTTTCTTT. Amino acids: CASSPKTVNTEAFF.

The chain uses TRBV7-2 and TRBJ2-3; the D gene is possibly TRBD1 (6 bases). CDR3 length equals 17 residues. From germline, CDR1 is SGHTA and CDR2 FQGNSA. Trimming pared 5 bases from V and 0 bases from J, leaving 18 bases between. The CDR3 loop reads CASSPFPRDKSTDTQYF. The CDR3 nucleotides are TGTGCCAGCAGCCCCTTCCCCCGGGACAAAAGCACAGATACGCAGTATTTT.